This passage covers 32 T cell receptor beta chains from one sample sequenced in a study of T-cell reconstitution after alpha-beta-depleted transplantation in children. Unique molecular identifiers were incorporated when the TCRbeta library was constructed. TCRdb re-analysed the PCR reads in MiXCR, keeping a single row per CDR3 protein. Of some 600,000 distinct CDR3 sequences listed, around a sixth are singletons. The source was PBMCs from the stem cell graft donor, collected from the stem cell graft. Source of these receptors: a human donor who donated a stem cell graft to a child with acute myeloid leukemia.

This clonotype was seen only a few times. The chain links TRBV7-2 to TRBJ2-1, with a possible D match to TRBD1 (6 bases). Per the germline V gene, CDR1 is SGHTA and CDR2 is FQGNSA. The CDR3 runs to 15 residues. Trimming pared 5 bases from V and 9 bases from J, leaving 20 bases between. CDR3 nucleotide sequence: TGTGCCAGCAGCACAGTCTCATCAGGGGTCGCTGAGCAGTTCTTC. This sequence encodes CASSTVSSGVAEQFF.

This clonotype was observed a handful of times. The V call is TRBV7-9, the J call TRBJ2-1, with D possibly being TRBD1 (6 bases). Trimming took 0 bases from V and 8 from J, leaving 17 bases between them. This CDR3 region has 16 residues. Germline lookup yields CDR1 SEHNR and CDR2 FQNEAQ (reference sequence). CDR3: CASSLAARQVDDEQFF. The CDR3 bases are TGTGCCAGCAGCTTAGCGGCGCGACAGGTAGACGATGAGCAGTTCTTC.

Only a few counts were recorded for this clonotype. This chain joins TRBV10-3 and TRBJ2-5; TRBD1 agrees at 8 bases. V shed 8 bases and J 4 bases; nucleotides not matched to a gene: 12. The CDR3 sequence is 15 residues long. The V gene's germline CDR1 is ENHRY and CDR2 SYGVKD. CDR3 DNA sequence: TGTGCCATCGGACCGGAACAGGGGGGTGTAGAGACCCAGTACTTC. Its translation is CAIGPEQGGVETQYF.

The chain recombines TRBV5-5 with TRBJ1-5; no definite D call. From germline, CDR1 is SGHKS and CDR2 YYEKEE (reference sequence). This CDR3 region has 15 residues. V lost 2 bases and J 3 bases, leaving 12 bases between the germline ends. CDR3 in amino acids: CASSLQSVDNQPQHF. DNA of the CDR3: TGTGCCAGCAGCTTACAATCGGTTGACAATCAGCCCCAGCATTTT.

This clonotype showed up just a few times. The V call is TRBV25-1, the J call TRBJ2-1; TRBD1 matches at 12 bases. The CDR3 is made up of 14 amino acids. The ends lost 9 bases at V and 7 bases at J; junction bases unmatched: 7. Germline loops: CDR1 MGHDK, CDR2 SYGVNS. The CDR3 nucleotides read TGTGCCAGTGAGGGGGACAGGGGGCGAAATGAGCAGTTCTTC. This sequence encodes CASEGDRGRNEQFF.

The chain links TRBV7-6 to TRBJ1-3, with 9 bases matching TRBD1. The V gene end was trimmed by 5 bases and the J gene end by 7 bases; junction bases not matched to a gene: 9. The CDR3 loop spans 15 amino acids. Germline assignment: CDR1 SGHVS and CDR2 FNYEAQ. CDR3: CASSRHLDRGNTIYF. CDR3 coding DNA: TGTGCCAGCAGCCGGCATCTAGACAGGGGGAACACCATATATTTT.

The table lists this clonotype with a few counts. The chain links TRBV20-1 to TRBJ1-5, with 8 bases identical to TRBD1. CDR3 length equals 14 residues. Trimming at V came to 2 bases and at J to 5 bases, leaving 5 bases not matched to a gene. CDR1 is DFQATT, CDR2 SNEGSKA, per germline (reference sequence). The CDR3 sequence is CSARRTGSYQPQHF. CDR3 sequence (DNA): TGCAGTGCTAGAAGGACAGGGTCCTATCAGCCCCAGCATTTT.

In the case of this clonotype: Relative to the germline gene, one junction end is altered; a read error may explain this. The chain recombines TRBV18 with TRBJ2-3; D gene unclear. This CDR3 is 16 amino acids long. Germline CDR1 reads KGHSH; CDR2 reads LQKENI. In DNA, the CDR3 is TGTGCCAGCACACCGGGCTCTGTTTCGAGAACAGATACGCAGTATTTT. Amino acid sequence: CASTPGSVSRTDTQYF.

The rearrangement joins TRBV7-2 to TRBJ1-6, with D possibly being TRBD1 (5 bases). Germline V gene lookup returns CDR1 SGHTA and CDR2 FQGNSA. This CDR3 is built from 15 residues. Trimming pared 4 bases from V and 10 bases from J, leaving 17 bases between. CDR3 DNA: TGTGCCAGCAGCTCCAGGCAGGGCCAGGGATCACCCCTCCACTTT. It encodes CASSSRQGQGSPLHF. Combining the CDR3 with reference TRBV7-2 and TRBJ1-6 gives the whole variable domain GAGVSQSPSNKVTEKGKDVELRCDPISGHTALYWYRQSLGQGLEFLIYFQGNSAPDKSGLPSDRFSAERTGGSVSTLTIQRTQQEDSAVYLCASSSRQGQGSPLHFGNGTRLTVT.

This clonotype was seen many times. This rearrangement joins TRBV20-1 to TRBJ2-1; 12 bases agree with TRBD2. This CDR3 contains 16 residues. Trimming took 6 bases from V and 6 from J; bases not matched to a gene: 12. In germline, CDR1 is DFQATT, CDR2 SNEGSKA (reference sequence). The CDR3 DNA follows: TGCAGTGCCAGCCTCCAACTAGCGGGGGGCTTCAATGAGCAGTTCTTC. This gives the protein CSASLQLAGGFNEQFF.

This clonotype was counted many times. V gene TRBV9 combines with J gene TRBJ2-7; no definite D call. The CDR3 has 13 amino acids. Germline V gives CDR1 SGDLS, CDR2 YYNGEE. Trimming left V 1 base short and J 3 bases short, with 8 bases between. The DNA of the CDR3 is TGTGCCAGCAGCGTAACACCCAACTACGAGCAGTACTTC. This codes for CASSVTPNYEQYF.

Only a few counts were recorded for this clonotype. J is TRBJ2-3 and V is TRBV11-2, with TRBD2 as a possible D gene (6 bases). V lost 10 bases, J lost 2 bases, and 13 bases lay in between. Germline V CDR1 and CDR2: SGHAT, FQNNGV. The CDR3 is made up of 13 amino acids. This CDR3 is CANRGGDTDTQYF. For the CDR3, the DNA is TGTGCCAACCGCGGAGGGGACACAGATACGCAGTATTTT.

This chain connects TRBV10-3 to TRBJ2-7, with D possibly being TRBD2 (6 bases). The CDR3 spans 15 residues. V was trimmed by 8 bases and J by 3 bases, leaving 20 bases between them. Germline loops: CDR1 ENHRY, CDR2 SYGVKD. CDR3 nucleotides: TGTGCCATCGCAGGAGGGTCAGGGCGAGACTACGAGCAGTACTTC. Protein product: CAIAGGSGRDYEQYF.

This clonotype was observed many times. The genes are TRBV7-2 and TRBJ2-3, with TRBD1 matching over 7 bases. Trimming took 6 bases from V and 0 from J; bases not matched to a gene: 3. The CDR3 sequence is 14 residues long. The germline gives CDR1 SGHTA, CDR2 FQGNSA. The CDR3 coding sequence is TGTGCCAGCAGACTGGGACAGAGCACAGATACGCAGTATTTT. Protein sequence: CASRLGQSTDTQYF.

This chain uses TRBV24-1 with TRBJ2-1; the D gene is possibly TRBD1 (6 bases). V gave up 3 bases and J gave up 8 bases, with 16 bases separating them. From germline, CDR1 is KGHDR and CDR2 SFDVKD. This CDR3 is built from 15 residues. The CDR3 loop is CATSDPQTGPDEQFF. The DNA for the CDR3 is TGTGCCACCAGTGATCCACAAACAGGGCCCGATGAGCAGTTCTTC.

This clonotype was seen many times. The rearrangement joins TRBV20-1 to TRBJ1-2, with TRBD1 matching 7 bases. With V trimmed by 3 bases and J by 4 bases, 8 bases remained unmatched. Germline CDR1 DFQATT, CDR2 SNEGSKA (reference sequence). This CDR3 is 14 amino acids long. The CDR3 region has the DNA TGCAGTGCTAGGGACTTGACAGGGACCTATGGCTACACCTTC. This codes for CSARDLTGTYGYTF.

The table lists this clonotype with many counts. The gene calls are TRBV5-1 and TRBJ1-2; 9 bases fit TRBD1. The ends lost 0 bases at V and 5 bases at J; junction bases unmatched: 2. The CDR3 loop spans 14 amino acids. The germline V gene has CDR1 SGHRS and CDR2 YFSETQ. CDR3 bases: TGCGCCAGCAGCTTGGGGACAGGGGATTATGGCTACACCTTC. Translating gives CASSLGTGDYGYTF.

This clonotype occurred a few times. The chain is built from TRBV20-1 and TRBJ2-5, with D maybe TRBD1 (6 bases). V lost 3 bases to trimming and J lost 5 bases, with 22 bases between them. CDR3 size: 16 residues. Germline loops: CDR1 DFQATT, CDR2 SNEGSKA (reference sequence). The CDR3 here is CSASAPRATGSETQYF. CDR3 in DNA: TGCAGTGCTAGTGCACCGAGAGCCACAGGGAGCGAGACCCAGTACTTC.

This clonotype was seen ten or more times. V is TRBV10-3 and J is TRBJ2-7; D is unresolved. The V gene's germline CDR1 is ENHRY and CDR2 SYGVKD. V lost 0 bases and J lost 9, with 15 bases in between. The CDR3 runs to 14 residues. CDR3 sequence: CAISESSGWAAQYF. The CDR3 DNA reads as TGTGCCATCAGTGAGTCCAGTGGTTGGGCAGCGCAGTACTTC.

The rearrangement joins TRBV5-6 to TRBJ1-2, with D unresolved. The CDR3 totals 16 residues. Trimming took off 2 bases at V and 4 bases at J, with 18 bases between the two ends. Germline V gene data show CDR1 as SGHDT and CDR2 as YYEEEE. CDR3 loop: CASSFSAMEHSYGYTF. Here the CDR3 DNA reads TGTGCCAGCAGCTTTTCGGCGATGGAACATAGCTATGGCTACACCTTC. The whole variable domain, filled in from reference TRBV5-6 and TRBJ1-2, reads DAGVTQSPTHLIKTRGQQVTLRCSPKSGHDTVSWYQQALGQGPQFIFQYYEEEERQRGNFPDRFSGHQFPNYSSELNVNALLLGDSALYLCASSFSAMEHSYGYTFGSGTRLTVV.

This chain uses TRBV7-2 with TRBJ2-2; 7 nucleotides line up with TRBD1. V was pared by 5 bases and J by 4 bases, with 7 bases of the junction left unmatched. The germline CDR1 and CDR2 sequences are SGHTA and FQGNSA. This CDR3 has 15 residues. As DNA, the CDR3 is TGTGCCAGCAGCCAAGGGGGACAGTTCACCGGGGAGCTGTTTTTT. The encoded protein is CASSQGGQFTGELFF.

The gene calls are TRBV4-3 and TRBJ2-1, with D perhaps TRBD2 (6 bases). This CDR3 is built from 16 residues. The V end was cut by 3 bases, the J end by 5 bases, with 17 bases between. The germline CDR1 and CDR2 sequences are LGHNA and YSLEER. CDR3 loop: CASSHLLRDLDNEQFF. CDR3 DNA sequence: TGCGCCAGCAGCCACCTGCTCCGGGACTTAGACAATGAGCAGTTCTTC.

Many counts were recorded for this clonotype. This sequence joins TRBV20-1 and TRBJ1-5, with TRBD1 identical over 10 bases. CDR1 is DFQATT, CDR2 SNEGSKA, per germline (reference sequence). With V trimmed by 5 bases and J by 7 bases, 8 bases remained unmatched. The CDR3 contains 14 residues. The CDR3 coding sequence is TGCAGTGCTTCCAGACAGGGGGCGGGACAGCCCCAGCATTTT. It codes for CSASRQGAGQPQHF.

This clonotype appeared many times. The J gene is TRBJ2-3, the V gene TRBV6-5; D may correspond to TRBD1 or TRBD2 (5 bases each). CDR3 length equals 13 residues. V was cut by 2 bases and J by 5 bases, with 8 bases left in between. The germline V gene encodes CDR1 MNHEY and CDR2 SVGAGI. This CDR3 is CASSYRGGDTQYF. The CDR3 coding sequence is TGTGCCAGCAGTTACCGTGGGGGAGATACGCAGTATTTT.

Many counts were recorded for this clonotype. V is TRBV11-2 and J is TRBJ2-7; 9 positions agree with TRBD1. The germline gives CDR1 SGHAT, CDR2 FQNNGV. This CDR3 is 18 amino acids long. With V trimmed by 5 bases and J by 7 bases, 21 bases remained unmatched. The CDR3 loop is CASSPNLGWDRAFGEQYF. For the CDR3, the DNA is TGTGCCAGCAGCCCAAACTTAGGATGGGACAGGGCCTTTGGAGAGCAGTACTTC.

The sample holds a few counts of this clonotype. This chain connects TRBV5-6 to TRBJ1-6; D is uncertain. This CDR3 contains 17 residues. V lost 4 bases and J lost 3, with 17 bases in between. Germline loops: CDR1 SGHDT, CDR2 YYEEEE. CDR3 DNA sequence: TGTGCCAGCAGCGCGCAAGGATATCCCCGCTATAATTCACCCCTCCACTTT. Translated, it gives CASSAQGYPRYNSPLHF. Variable domain in full (rest from reference TRBV5-6 and TRBJ1-6): DAGVTQSPTHLIKTRGQQVTLRCSPKSGHDTVSWYQQALGQGPQFIFQYYEEEERQRGNFPDRFSGHQFPNYSSELNVNALLLGDSALYLCASSAQGYPRYNSPLHFGNGTRLTVT.

This clonotype has at least ten counts. The rearrangement joins TRBV29-1 to TRBJ2-5, with D tentatively TRBD1 (5 bases). CDR1 and CDR2 (germline): SQVTM, ANQGSEA. This CDR3 has 11 residues. The V and J ends lost 7 bases and 3 bases respectively, with 9 bases between them. DNA of the CDR3: TGCAGCGGGACAAGGAAAGAGACCCAGTACTTC. Residues: CSGTRKETQYF.

This clonotype came up many times. This chain connects TRBV29-1 to TRBJ1-1; D gene unclear. The CDR3 totals 11 residues. V was trimmed by 8 bases and J by 5 bases, leaving 12 bases between them. Per germline, CDR1 SQVTM and CDR2 ANQGSEA. CDR3 sequence: CSTSRETEAFF. In DNA form, the CDR3 reads TGCAGCACGAGTAGGGAGACTGAAGCTTTCTTT.

This clonotype was detected ten times or more. The chain employs TRBV24-1 and TRBJ2-5; 9 bases are shared with TRBD1. The germline V gene has CDR1 KGHDR and CDR2 SFDVKD. CDR3 size: 15 residues. V was pared by 3 bases and J by 4 bases, with 5 bases of the junction left unmatched. CDR3 bases: TGTGCCACCAGTGATCCAACAGGGGGCGGAGAGACCCAGTACTTC. It is translated as CATSDPTGGGETQYF.

This clonotype showed up many times. V and J are TRBV10-3 and TRBJ2-3; D remains ambiguous. Between the trimmed V and J ends, which lost 0 bases and 6 bases, there was a span of 4 bases. The germline V gene has CDR1 ENHRY and CDR2 SYGVKD. This CDR3 contains 12 residues. CDR3 DNA sequence: TGTGCCATCAGTGAGTCTAGTGATACGCAGTATTTT. It is translated as CAISESSDTQYF.

This clonotype was counted many times. This chain connects TRBV29-1 to TRBJ1-1, with D possibly being TRBD1 (5 bases). Germline V CDR1 and CDR2: SQVTM, ANQGSEA. V lost 4 bases and J 0 bases, leaving 12 bases between the germline ends. The CDR3 is made up of 14 amino acids. CDR3 sequence: CSVVRGGVNTEAFF. DNA of the CDR3: TGCAGCGTTGTGAGGGGAGGGGTGAACACTGAAGCTTTCTTT. Full variable domain (remainder filled in from reference TRBV29-1 and TRBJ1-1): SAVISQKPSRDICQRGTSLTIQCQVDSQVTMMFWYRQQPGQSLTLIATANQGSEATYESGFVIDKFPISRPNLTFSTLTVSNMSPEDSSIYLCSVVRGGVNTEAFFGQGTRLTVV.

V usage is TRBV15 and J usage is TRBJ1-4; no reliable D call. Per germline, CDR1 LNHNV and CDR2 YYDKDF (reference sequence). The CDR3 is 16 amino acids. Deletions cut 1 base from V and 8 bases from J, with 17 bases between. The CDR3 reads CATSRVRPAAVEKLFF. In nucleotides, the CDR3 is TGTGCCACCAGCAGAGTTCGCCCCGCGGCGGTCGAAAAACTGTTTTTT.